A selection of T cell receptor beta chains follows, all from one sample in a study of cytomegalovirus exposure and HLA in healthy donors. Sequenced by immunoSEQ multiplex PCR; TCRdb stores in-frame clones only, minus some. The sample holds about 73,000 clones, about 81% seen once. Sequencing input: PBMCs. The receptors were sampled from a man between 65 and 80 years old in good health and CMV-seronegative. Each CDR3 is given with its conserved first and last residue. The D gene is left open where the match is weak. Expanded clones are given a class, and other clones once, few, many or no size at all.

J gene	V gene	D gene	clone size	CDR3 DNA	CDR3 protein
TRBJ1-1	TRBV9	.	few	TGTGCCAGCAGCGTAGCCAGTACCCCCAATGAAGCTTTCTTT	CASSVASTPNEAFF
TRBJ2-7	TRBV19	TRBD2	.	TGTGCCAGTAGCCCGAGGACTAGCGGATACGAGCAGTACTTC	CASSPRTSGYEQYF
TRBJ1-6	TRBV30	.	.	TGTGCCTGGAGTTTATTTCCCTCCTATAATTCACCCCTCCACTTT	CAWSLFPSYNSPLHF
TRBJ2-3	TRBV5-1	TRBD1	.	TGCGCCAGCAGCCTGGGACAGGTGGGCACAGATACGCAGTATTTT	CASSLGQVGTDTQYF
TRBJ1-1	TRBV5-1	.	few	TGCGCCAGCAGCTTGTTAGGCAGGATGAACACTGAAGCTTTCTTT	CASSLLGRMNTEAFF
TRBJ2-3	TRBV6-6	.	.	TGTGCCAGCAGTGGCGGTACGCAGTATTTT	CASSGGTQYF
TRBJ1-6	TRBV7-9	.	.	TGTGCCAGCAGCCTAGGACTTAGCTCCTATAATTCACCCCTCCACTTT	CASSLGLSSYNSPLHF
TRBJ2-7	TRBV7-9	.	.	TGTGCCAGCGGCAGTGGTAAGGGGCTTCGGCACGAGCAGTACTTC	CASGSGKGLRHEQYF
TRBJ1-2	TRBV7-8	.	.	TGTGCCAGCAGCTTATTGGAGGATTATGGCTACACCTTC	CASSLLEDYGYTF
TRBJ2-3	TRBV7-9	TRBD2	.	TGTGCCAGCACGCGAGCGGGGGCCCCTCCAGATACGCAGTATTTT	CASTRAGAPPDTQYF
TRBJ2-2	TRBV5-8	.	.	TGTGCCAGCAGCTCCGGACAGCCAAACACCGGGGAGCTGTTTTTT	CASSSGQPNTGELFF